This T cell receptor (beta chain) was captured by sequencing in a study of shared clonotypes between healthy human individuals. Here immunoSEQ multiplex PCR was the method, and the copy in TCRdb shows in-frame clones only, minus some. The sample carries about 2.4 million clones, roughly nine tenths recorded once. The CDR3 is made up of 14 amino acids. Trimming took off 2 bases at V and 0 bases at J, with 7 bases between the two ends. CDR1 and CDR2 from the germline V gene are SGHNT and YENEEA. The J gene is TRBJ1-1, the V gene TRBV11-3; D call uncertain. This TCR derives from a young man in good health. The sequenced sample consisted of naive CD4+ T cells sorted from blood. Sample subset: CD45RA+ positively selected. The CDR3 region is CASSLRVLNTEAFF. The CDR3 DNA sequence: TGTGCCAGCAGCTTACGGGTATTGAACACTGAAGCTTTCTTT.